The 4 T cell receptor beta chains below come from one sample, sequenced in a study of blood T cell repertoires in COVID-19. Profiled with immunoSEQ multiplex PCR; TCRdb holds only in-frame clones, not every one. The sample holds about 160,000 clones, 80% to 95% seen once. The sample was peripheral blood. These TCRs come from a woman aged 45 to 65 with acute or convalescent COVID-19.

The chain uses TRBV10-3 and TRBJ1-1; TRBD1 aligns across 9 bases. The trim removed 10 bases at V and 7 bases at J, leaving 10 bases unmatched. The CDR3 is 13 amino acids. The germline gives CDR1 ENHRY, CDR2 SYGVKD. The CDR3, as DNA: TGTGCCACGGAACAGGGGGCTAAGGATGAAGCTTTCTTT. It is translated as CATEQGAKDEAFF.

The J gene is TRBJ2-1, the V gene TRBV14; TRBD1 matches 7 bases. The germline gives CDR1 SGHDN, CDR2 FVKESK. The CDR3 totals 16 residues. Trimming removed 4 bases from V and 3 bases from J; junction bases left unmatched: 9. CDR3 DNA: TGTGCCAGCAGCCGGACGGGACAGATTCACTACAATGAGCAGTTCTTC. It translates to CASSRTGQIHYNEQFF.

The V call is TRBV6-5, the J call TRBJ1-5; 7 bases map to TRBD1. V was pared by 9 bases and J by 3 bases, with 5 bases of the junction left unmatched. In germline, CDR1 is MNHEY, CDR2 SVGAGI. The CDR3 extends over 13 amino acids. The CDR3 DNA reads TGTGCCAGGGACAGGCCCCTCAATCAGCCCCAGCATTTT. Its protein product is CARDRPLNQPQHF.

The rearrangement joins TRBV28 to TRBJ1-2, with unresolved D. CDR1 MDHEN and CDR2 SYDVKM come from the germline V gene. Trimming left V 6 bases short and J 5 bases short, with 16 bases between. The CDR3 loop spans 14 amino acids. The CDR3 nucleotides are TGTGCCAGCAGATCCCCGGGAAGGAGATATGGCTACACCTTC. This sequence encodes CASRSPGRRYGYTF.